This T cell receptor (beta chain) was identified during a study of blood T cell repertoires in COVID-19. Across the study: The origin of the acute and convalescent COVID-19 samples was the United States, Italy and Spain. T cells, B-cell-depleted T cells, or PBMCs provided the cDNA or gDNA that served as material.

The method was immunoSEQ multiplex PCR; TCRdb's version includes in-frame clones alone and lacks a portion of them. Here the sample spans some 45,000 clones, about 80% being singletons. Germline V gene lookup returns CDR1 SQVTM and CDR2 ANQGSEA. Trimming pared 6 bases from V and 0 bases from J, leaving 5 bases between. This CDR3 comprises 12 residues. This TCR was recovered from a man in his 70s with acute or convalescent COVID-19. Material: peripheral blood. This chain uses TRBV29-1 with TRBJ1-4; no clear D. The CDR3 here is CSVRTTNEKLFF. CDR3 in DNA: TGCAGCGTCAGAACAACTAATGAAAAACTGTTTTTT. The full variable domain, rest sourced from reference TRBV29-1 and TRBJ1-4, is SAVISQKPSRDICQRGTSLTIQCQVDSQVTMMFWYRQQPGQSLTLIATANQGSEATYESGFVIDKFPISRPNLTFSTLTVSNMSPEDSSIYLCSVRTTNEKLFFGSGTQLSVL.